This T cell receptor (beta chain) derives from a study of graft-versus-host responses after intestinal transplantation. Study summary: The whole recipient group had anti-thymocyte globulin induction followed by tacrolimus and steroids for roughly three years.

Findings and limits, study-wide: The highest levels of circulating GvH clones went along with early declines in HvG clones after transplant.

This CDR3 region has 14 residues. Germline V gene lookup returns CDR1 MGHRA and CDR2 YSYEKL. V was clipped by 0 bases and J by 3 bases, with 8 bases between them. Note on this clone: The antigen is undetermined.

The table came from immunoSEQ multiplex PCR; TCRdb's copy has only in-frame clones and leaves some out. This table has under 140,000 clones, 90% to 95% appearing once. The receptor was isolated from a human donor who received an intestinal transplant. This rearrangement joins TRBV4-1 to TRBJ1-1, with D perhaps matching TRBD1 (5 bases). Sequenced here: unstimulated CD8+ T cells sorted from spleen or lymph node cells, sampled before intestinal transplant. The CDR3 is CASSQEKGYTEAFF. DNA for the CDR3: TGCGCCAGCAGCCAAGAAAAGGGGTACACTGAAGCTTTCTTT.